The present T cell receptor beta chain was sequenced within a study of T cells after posttransplantation cyclophosphamide. Clones were read by immunoSEQ multiplex PCR, and TCRdb kept only the in-frame ones, dropping some. Seen here are tens of thousands of clones, approximately 86% observed once, and the top ten hold approximately 2.8%. The germline V gene encodes CDR1 MNHEY and CDR2 SMNVEV (reference sequence). The CDR3 is 17 amino acids. With 1 base clipped from V and 2 bases from J, the junction kept 8 bases outside the gene matches. The chain carries TRBV27 and TRBJ2-4; 7 bases agree with TRBD1. The sequencing sample was made of PBMCs. The receptor was derived from a man aged 30-40 years with a blood cancer, CMV-positive, and with a related stem cell donor. CDR3 DNA: TGTGCCAGCAGTTTATGGGCCCCGACAGGGACCAAAAACATTCAGTACTTC. Translated: CASSLWAPTGTKNIQYF.